The clone carrying this TCR beta chain was counted only a few times. Antigen unknown. 60 Vbeta and 13 Jbeta primers were used in PCR. Some clones are missing from TCRdb's copy, which holds only in-frame ones; the method was immunoSEQ multiplex PCR. Seen here are about 76,000 clones, 70% to 85% observed once, and the top ten hold more than 2%. This record comes from a study of cytomegalovirus exposure and HLA in healthy donors. Study-wide results and limits: In a later analysis, at a false discovery rate of 0.05, under 20,000 TCR beta sequences matched HLA alleles. A classifier reportedly called cytomegalovirus status with high sensitivity and specificity.

Sequenced material: PBMCs. This sequence was found in a man aged 25-45 years in good health and CMV-seronegative.

The CDR3, as DNA: TGTGCCAGCAGCTTAGTCCTGGGGCATGAAAAACTGTTTTTT. Protein: CASSLVLGHEKLFF. This chain uses TRBV7-9 with TRBJ1-4, with a possible D match to TRBD1 (5 bases). The CDR3 length is 14 residues. Trimming removed 1 base at V and 6 bases at J, with 9 bases between. The germline V gene has CDR1 SEHNR and CDR2 FQNEAQ (reference sequence).